This passage covers 30 T cell receptor beta chains from one sample sequenced in a study of blood T cell repertoires in COVID-19. Some clones are missing from TCRdb's copy, which holds only in-frame ones; the method was immunoSEQ multiplex PCR. In the table there are over 250,000 clones, around 89% of which are singletons. The sample consisted of PBMCs or T cells enriched from blood (not recorded which). The receptor source for this set is a man aged 35-49 years who had recovered from COVID-19.

The rearrangement uses TRBV19 and TRBJ2-3; D call uncertain. V lost 5 bases and J lost 1, with 7 bases in between. This CDR3 is 13 amino acids long. Germline V gene data show CDR1 as LNHDA and CDR2 as SQIVND (reference sequence). The CDR3 sequence: CASSLSRTDTQYF. CDR3 nucleotide sequence: TGTGCCAGTAGTTTAAGCCGCACAGATACGCAGTATTTT.

This clone appeared a single time. CDR3 in DNA: TGTGCCAGCAGCTTAGCGAACCTCGGGGGGCGTAGTATAAATGAAAAACTGTTTTTT. The encoded protein is CASSLANLGGRSINEKLFF. This chain joins TRBV7-9 and TRBJ1-4; D might be TRBD1 (6 bases). The CDR3 is 19 residues long. V lost 0 bases to trimming and J lost 5 bases, with 22 bases between them. Germline CDR1 and CDR2: SEHNR and FQNEAQ (reference sequence). Together with reference TRBV7-9 and TRBJ1-4, the CDR3 gives the full variable domain: DTGVSQNPRHKITKRGQNVTFRCDPISEHNRLYWYRQTLGQGPEFLTYFQNEAQLEKSRLLSDRFSAERPKGSFSTLEIQRTEQGDSAMYLCASSLANLGGRSINEKLFFGSGTQLSVL.

The chain couples TRBV6-5 to TRBJ1-4; D call uncertain. Germline V gene lookup returns CDR1 MNHEY and CDR2 SVGAGI. The CDR3 spans 14 residues. Deletions cut 6 bases from V and 7 bases from J, with 15 bases between. The CDR3 DNA is TGTGCCAGCAGATTGGAGAATTCTGGTGAAAAACTGTTTTTT. The encoded protein is CASRLENSGEKLFF.

Details on this clone: The sample has other DNA sequences that encode this CDR3 too. The chain uses TRBV30 and TRBJ2-7; D not certain. V lost 0 bases and J 3 bases, leaving 9 bases between the germline ends. Germline V gives CDR1 GTSNPN, CDR2 SVGIG (reference sequence). This CDR3 region has 13 residues. CDR3 region: CAWSVSLYYEQYF. The CDR3 DNA sequence: TGTGCCTGGAGTGTATCACTTTACTACGAGCAGTACTTC.

V usage is TRBV7-9 and J usage is TRBJ1-1; D is perhaps TRBD1 (5 bases). The CDR3 length is 16 residues. Germline assignment: CDR1 SEHNR and CDR2 FQNEAQ (reference sequence). V was trimmed by 4 bases and J by 2 bases, leaving 17 bases between them. CDR3 nucleotides: TGTGCCAGCAGCTCGCCGACAGAAAGGGGCAACACTGAAGCTTTCTTT. Translated, it gives CASSSPTERGNTEAFF.

This chain links TRBV27 with TRBJ1-4; no clear D. Trimming took 5 bases from V and 0 from J, leaving 10 bases between them. The germline gives CDR1 MNHEY, CDR2 SMNVEV (reference sequence). The CDR3 runs 15 residues. The CDR3 sequence is CASSLSPATNEKLFF. CDR3 nucleotide sequence: TGTGCCAGCAGTCTCTCCCCTGCAACTAATGAAAAACTGTTTTTT.

The gene calls are TRBV11-2 and TRBJ2-1; D gene ambiguous. The germline CDR1 and CDR2 sequences are SGHAT and FQNNGV. The CDR3 sequence is 13 residues long. V gave up 8 bases and J gave up 6 bases, with 14 bases separating them. The CDR3 DNA reads TGTGCCAGCGGAAGCGTAACTTCCAATGAGCAGTTCTTC. Its protein is CASGSVTSNEQFF.

V usage is TRBV9 and J usage is TRBJ2-1; TRBD2 matches at 9 bases. V lost 3 bases, J lost 7 bases, and 8 bases stayed unmatched. CDR1 is SGDLS, CDR2 YYNGEE, per germline. CDR3 length: 15 amino acids. As DNA, the CDR3 is TGTGCCAGCAGCGCTCTTAAAAGCGGGAGGAATGAGCAGTTCTTC. Its translation: CASSALKSGRNEQFF.

Here the CDR3 DNA reads TGCAGCGTTCGTACAGGGGACGGCACAGATACGCAGTATTTT. Translated, it gives CSVRTGDGTDTQYF. V gene TRBV29-1 combines with J gene TRBJ2-3; 7 bases fit TRBD1. Germline trimming cut 5 bases from V and 1 base from J; bases unmatched to any gene: 6. This CDR3 region has 14 residues. In germline, CDR1 is SQVTM, CDR2 ANQGSEA.

This rearrangement joins TRBV12-3 or TRBV12-4 to TRBJ1-1; 7 bases are a match to TRBD1. The CDR3 loop spans 13 amino acids. The V segment lost 7 bases and the J segment 7 bases; nucleotides outside the gene matches: 9. The CDR3 DNA follows: TGTGCCAGCACCTTTGGGACAGCGAATGAAGCTTTCTTT. Translation: CASTFGTANEAFF.

This chain joins TRBV6-5 and TRBJ2-1; 10 bases are shared with TRBD1. With 8 bases clipped from V and 8 bases from J, the junction kept 9 bases outside the gene matches. CDR3 length: 14 residues. Germline CDR1 is MNHEY and CDR2 is SVGAGI. CDR3 DNA: TGTGCCAGCCGGTGGGACAGGGGTGAGGATGAGCAGTTCTTC. It encodes CASRWDRGEDEQFF.

To note about this clone: This sample also contains other DNA sequences that code for the same CDR3. J is TRBJ2-7 and V is TRBV5-4; the D gene is possibly TRBD1 (5 bases). Between the trimmed V and J ends, which lost 0 bases and 0 bases, there was a span of 10 bases. This CDR3 contains 15 residues. The germline gives CDR1 SGHNT, CDR2 YYREEE (reference sequence). The CDR3 loop is CASSLGGLSSYEQYF. CDR3 bases: TGTGCCAGCAGCTTGGGGGGCCTGAGCTCCTACGAGCAGTACTTC.

The rearrangement joins TRBV18 to TRBJ1-2; D might be TRBD1 (5 bases). The germline CDR1 and CDR2 sequences are KGHSH and LQKENI. This CDR3 is built from 16 residues. V was clipped by 3 bases and J by 3 bases, with 17 bases between them. CDR3 nucleotide sequence: TGTGCCAGCTCACCGTACCGGGACTTGGGAGACTATGGCTACACCTTC. Translated, it gives CASSPYRDLGDYGYTF. The whole variable domain, filled in from reference TRBV18 and TRBJ1-2, reads NAGVMQNPRHLVRRRGQEARLRCSPMKGHSHVYWYRQLPEEGLKFMVYLQKENIIDESGMPKERFSAEFPKEGPSILRIQQVVRGDSAAYFCASSPYRDLGDYGYTFGSGTRLTVV.

The rearrangement links TRBV3-1 (or the pseudogene TRBV3-2) to TRBJ2-1; maybe TRBD2 (5 bases). The CDR3 loop spans 17 amino acids. Trimming took 0 bases from V and 8 from J, leaving 20 bases between them. Germline loops: CDR1 LGHDT, CDR2 YNNKEL (reference sequence). The DNA of the CDR3 is TGTGCCAGCAGCCAAGAGGCTAGGTTCCTAGCTGCGGATGAGCAGTTCTTC. As protein: CASSQEARFLAADEQFF.

This clone was seen more than once but under ten times. J is TRBJ2-7 and V is TRBV5-6; TRBD1 is a possible D gene (6 bases). This CDR3 spans 17 amino acids. CDR1 is SGHDT, CDR2 YYEEEE, per germline. V lost 2 bases, J lost 4 bases, and 22 bases lay in between. CDR3 sequence (DNA): TGTGCCAGCAGCTTTGAACAGGGCCCTAATTCAAGATACGAGCAGTACTTC. Its protein is CASSFEQGPNSRYEQYF. Combining the CDR3 with reference TRBV5-6 and TRBJ2-7 gives the whole variable domain DAGVTQSPTHLIKTRGQQVTLRCSPKSGHDTVSWYQQALGQGPQFIFQYYEEEERQRGNFPDRFSGHQFPNYSSELNVNALLLGDSALYLCASSFEQGPNSRYEQYFGPGTRLTVT.

The V and J genes are TRBV11-3 and TRBJ1-3; D possibly corresponds to TRBD1 (6 bases). With 5 bases removed from V and 0 bases from J, the gap between germline ends came to 8 bases. The CDR3 consists of 14 residues. Germline-derived CDR1 and CDR2 are SGHNT and YENEEA. The CDR3 DNA reads as TGTGCCAGCAGCCGAGGGGGCTCTGGAAACACCATATATTTT. Translation: CASSRGGSGNTIYF. The entire variable domain, with the rest obtained from reference TRBV11-3 and TRBJ1-3, is as follows: EAGVVQSPRYKIIEKKQPVAFWCNPISGHNTLYWYLQNLGQGPELLIRYENEEAVDDSQLPKDRFSAERLKGVDSTLKIQPAELGDSAVYLCASSRGGSGNTIYFGEGSWLTVV.

The genes are TRBV5-1 and TRBJ2-5; 11 bases are a match to TRBD2. The CDR3 contains 14 residues. Germline V gives CDR1 SGHRS, CDR2 YFSETQ. With 0 bases clipped from V and 5 bases from J, the junction kept 0 bases outside the gene matches. CDR3 protein: CASSLGTSGETQYF. The CDR3 bases are TGCGCCAGCAGCTTGGGGACTAGCGGGGAGACCCAGTACTTC.

J is TRBJ2-7 and V is TRBV7-9, with 7 bases identical to TRBD2. Trimming at V came to 5 bases and at J to 0 bases, leaving 19 bases not matched to a gene. In germline, CDR1 is SEHNR, CDR2 FQNEAQ (reference sequence). The CDR3 is 19 residues long. The DNA of the CDR3 is TGTGCCAGCAGCCCCCAGGCTAGCGGTACCAGAATCAGCTCCTACGAGCAGTACTTC. Amino acids: CASSPQASGTRISSYEQYF.

The sample holds a few counts of this clone. J is TRBJ2-5 and V is TRBV14; D remains ambiguous. This CDR3 region has 15 residues. V was clipped by 1 base and J by 4 bases, with 13 bases between them. CDR1 and CDR2 (germline): SGHDN, FVKESK. DNA of the CDR3: TGTGCCAGCAGCCAAGTCCTGGCTAGTCGAGAGACCCAGTACTTC. Translated: CASSQVLASRETQYF.

The rearrangement uses TRBV9 and TRBJ1-1; D not certain. Germline values: CDR1 SGDLS, CDR2 YYNGEE. V was shortened by 4 bases and J by 4 bases, with 11 bases between the two germline ends. The CDR3 length is 13 residues. CDR3 in DNA: TGTGCCAGCAGCCCCCACCAAGCCACTGAAGCTTTCTTT. It translates to CASSPHQATEAFF.

This sequence joins TRBV7-2 and TRBJ2-7; D might be TRBD2 (6 bases). With 5 bases removed from V and 4 bases from J, the gap between germline ends came to 18 bases. Germline values: CDR1 SGHTA, CDR2 FQGNSA. The CDR3 covers 15 residues. In DNA form, the CDR3 reads TGTGCCAGCAGCACCAGACGGGGGACCAGATACGAGCAGTACTTC. Translated: CASSTRRGTRYEQYF.

This clone was counted a few times. V is TRBV6-5 and J is TRBJ2-7; 10 bases match TRBD2. The CDR3 totals 16 residues. The trim removed 4 bases at V and 2 bases at J, leaving 8 bases unmatched. Germline lookup yields CDR1 MNHEY and CDR2 SVGAGI. The CDR3 DNA follows: TGTGCCAGCAGTTCCCTAGCGGGGGACCGAACCTACGAGCAGTACTTC. It is translated as CASSSLAGDRTYEQYF.

This sequence joins TRBV5-4 and TRBJ2-3, with D perhaps TRBD2 (5 bases). Germline CDR1 and CDR2: SGHNT and YYREEE (reference sequence). Deletions cut 0 bases from V and 5 bases from J, with 13 bases between. CDR3 length: 15 amino acids. DNA of the CDR3: TGTGCCAGCAGCTTGGTGCGAGGGAAGGGAGATACGCAGTATTTT. This encodes CASSLVRGKGDTQYF.

The chain couples TRBV10-3 to TRBJ1-1; D is unresolved. V lost 3 bases and J lost 10, with 24 bases in between. CDR3 length: 16 residues. Germline V lookup: CDR1 ENHRY, CDR2 SYGVKD. In DNA, the CDR3 is TGTGCCATCAGTGACTCGTCTTCTAGTGGATCATGGAGAGCTTTCTTT. It codes for CAISDSSSSGSWRAFF.

The chain uses TRBV9 and TRBJ1-5; no clear D. V shed 0 bases and J shed 9 bases, with 10 bases lying between them. Germline V gene sequence: CDR1 SGDLS, CDR2 YYNGEE. This CDR3 has 13 amino acids. This chain's CDR3 is CASSVASEGPQHF. The CDR3 bases are TGTGCCAGCAGCGTAGCCTCGGAGGGGCCCCAGCATTTT.

This clone was detected once. This chain joins TRBV5-1 and TRBJ1-4; no clear D gene. The CDR3 runs 13 residues. Trimming took off 4 bases at V and 4 bases at J, with 8 bases between the two ends. In germline, CDR1 is SGHRS, CDR2 YFSETQ. CDR3 coding DNA: TGCGCCAGCAGCGGCGGGGTTAATGAAAAACTGTTTTTT. It is translated as CASSGGVNEKLFF. Based on the CDR3 plus reference TRBV5-1 and TRBJ1-4, the full variable domain is KAGVTQTPRYLIKTRGQQVTLSCSPISGHRSVSWYQQTPGQGLQFLFEYFSETQRNKGNFPGRFSGRQFSNSRSEMNVSTLELGDSALYLCASSGGVNEKLFFGSGTQLSVL.

This chain joins TRBV18 and TRBJ2-1; the match to TRBD2 covers 8 bases. The CDR3 length is 18 residues. Germline V CDR1 and CDR2: KGHSH, LQKENI. Unmatched junction bases numbered 9, after V lost 2 bases and J lost 0 bases. In DNA, the CDR3 is TGTGCCAGCTCACCAAGAGTGGGCCTAGCGGGCTCCTACAATGAGCAGTTCTTC. It yields the protein CASSPRVGLAGSYNEQFF.

J is TRBJ2-3 and V is TRBV7-2; TRBD2 agrees at 9 bases. The CDR3 consists of 17 residues. Trimming took 3 bases from V and 2 from J; bases not matched to a gene: 9. In germline, CDR1 is SGHTA, CDR2 FQGNSA. The CDR3 nucleotides read TGTGCCAGCAGCTTCCCGGCGGGAGGGGGTTACACAGATACGCAGTATTTT. Translated: CASSFPAGGGYTDTQYF.

The genes are TRBV15 and TRBJ1-1; D call uncertain. Trimming pared 5 bases from V and 1 base from J, leaving 11 bases between. Germline lookup yields CDR1 LNHNV and CDR2 YYDKDF (reference sequence). This CDR3 is 14 amino acids long. DNA of the CDR3: TGTGCCACCAGCCTACGGGTCGGGAACACTGAAGCTTTCTTT. Amino acids: CATSLRVGNTEAFF.

This clone has a single count. The chain links TRBV10-3 to TRBJ1-2; D perhaps matches TRBD1 (5 bases). The germline CDR1 and CDR2 sequences are ENHRY and SYGVKD. V gave up 5 bases and J gave up 5 bases, with 15 bases separating them. The CDR3 has 14 amino acids. For the CDR3, the DNA is TGTGCCATCAGTCCGGGACTGTCGAATTATGGCTACACCTTC. Protein product: CAISPGLSNYGYTF.